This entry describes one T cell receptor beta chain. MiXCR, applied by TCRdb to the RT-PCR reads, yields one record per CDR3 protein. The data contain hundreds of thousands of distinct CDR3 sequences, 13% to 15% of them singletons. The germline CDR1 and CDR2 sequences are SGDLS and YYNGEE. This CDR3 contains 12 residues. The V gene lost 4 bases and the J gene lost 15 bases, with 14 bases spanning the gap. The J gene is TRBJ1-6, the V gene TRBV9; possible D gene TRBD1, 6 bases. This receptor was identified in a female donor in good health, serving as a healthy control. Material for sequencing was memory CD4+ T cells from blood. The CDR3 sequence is CASSLLTGRLHF. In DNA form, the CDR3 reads TGTGCCAGCAGCTTACTGACAGGCCGCCTCCACTTT.